Shown below are 5 T cell receptor beta chains from a single sample sequenced in a study of blood T cells in healthy people across ages. Together with a sample-barcoded 5' primer, a J-beta primer mix was included in a second PCR lasting 7 to 11 cycles. TCRdb independently ran MiXCR on the 5' RACE reads; one entry per CDR3 protein. The sample lists more than 900,000 distinct CDR3 sequences, 20% to 25% seen once, with approximately 0.79% in the top ten. In addition, the sample was reused for a study of T cells of mothers and their children.

The sequencing sample was made of blood. These receptors all come from a girl between 2 and 10 years old in good health.

Only a few counts were recorded for this clonotype. V gene TRBV2 combines with J gene TRBJ2-7; no clear D gene. V was cut by 8 bases and J by 1 base, with 9 bases left in between. This CDR3 spans 12 amino acids. Germline lookup yields CDR1 SNHLY and CDR2 FYNNEI. The CDR3 nucleotides are TGTGCCAGCCAGTTATATTCCTACGAGCAGTACTTC. Protein: CASQLYSYEQYF. Combining the CDR3 with reference TRBV2 and TRBJ2-7 gives the whole variable domain EPEVTQTPSHQVTQMGQEVILRCVPISNHLYFYWYRQILGQKVEFLVSFYNNEISEKSEIFDDQFSVERPDGSNFTLKIRSTKLEDSAMYFCASQLYSYEQYFGPGTRLTVT.

The chain is built from TRBV4-1 and TRBJ2-3; 7 nucleotides agree with TRBD1. The germline CDR1 and CDR2 sequences are MGHRA and YSYEKL. The junction had 7 bases not matched to a gene; V was cut back by 4 bases and J by 3 bases. This CDR3 has 15 residues. The chain's CDR3 is CASSRDRVGTDTQYF. CDR3 nucleotides: TGCGCCAGCAGCCGAGACAGGGTTGGAACAGATACGCAGTATTTT.

The sample holds a few counts of this clonotype. V is TRBV4-3 and J is TRBJ2-1, with D hard to call. The assigned J gene may be wrong: the sequence end matches TRBJ2-7 better. The CDR3 runs to 14 residues. The germline gives CDR1 LGHNA, CDR2 YSLEER. This chain's CDR3 is CASSQDQESYEQYF. Here the CDR3 DNA reads TGCGCCAGCAGCCAAGATCAGGAGAGCTACGAGCAGTACTTC.

The rearrangement links TRBV6-1 to TRBJ1-5, with TRBD1 matching over 10 bases. Germline CDR1 MNHNS, CDR2 SASEGT. Trimming cost V 4 bases and J 9 bases; bases outside gene matches: 21. The CDR3 sequence is 19 residues long. The CDR3 bases are TGTGCCAGCAGTGGGTGGGACAGGGGTCGGCGTAACCTACATCGGCCCCAGCATTTT. As protein: CASSGWDRGRRNLHRPQHF.

About this clonotype: A junction boundary mismatches the germline segment, possibly from a read error. V and J are TRBV20-1 and TRBJ2-5, with no clear D. Germline lookup yields CDR1 DFQATT and CDR2 SNEGSKA (reference sequence). This CDR3 has 11 residues. The CDR3 DNA reads as TGCGGTGCTACTGTTCTTGAGACCCAGTACTTC. It encodes CGATVLETQYF.